A selection of T cell receptor beta chains follows, all from one sample in a study of control samples from healthy donors and cancer patients. Generated by immunoSEQ multiplex PCR, the TCRdb table keeps only in-frame clones and is missing some. This table holds about 92,000 clones, approximately 78% found once. The specimen sequenced was blood. The origin of the receptors is a woman aged 60-75 years in good health. The CDR3 runs from the conserved cysteine through the conserved F or W.

j_call v_call cdr3_aa
TRBJ2-2 TRBV5-1 CASSLVVVTAGAGELFF
TRBJ2-4 TRBV7-4 CASSIWTGLFGIQYF
TRBJ2-3 TRBV5-4 CASSFSGSAPDTQYF
TRBJ1-1 TRBV27 CASSLNGVGTEAFF
TRBJ2-2 TRBV2 CASSEAGPPTGELFF
TRBJ1-5 TRBV2 CASKGQGDQPQHF
TRBJ1-1 TRBV7-9 CASSLPRGSHTEAFF
TRBJ2-1 TRBV6-5 CASSLRLAGVSEQFF
TRBJ2-1 TRBV19 CASTPAGYNEQFF
TRBJ1-3 TRBV3-1/TRBV3-2 CASSHRAGNTIYF
TRBJ1-5 TRBV3-1/TRBV3-2 CASSQGLDSYQPQHF
TRBJ2-1 TRBV5-1 CASRPELAGFHEQFF
TRBJ1-4 TRBV6-5 CASSLGQTVGEKLFF
TRBJ2-3 TRBV9 CASSLTIGLANTDTQYF
TRBJ2-1 TRBV19 CASRPERIAGGLNEQFF
TRBJ1-5 TRBV24-1 CATSPGTDGNQPQHF